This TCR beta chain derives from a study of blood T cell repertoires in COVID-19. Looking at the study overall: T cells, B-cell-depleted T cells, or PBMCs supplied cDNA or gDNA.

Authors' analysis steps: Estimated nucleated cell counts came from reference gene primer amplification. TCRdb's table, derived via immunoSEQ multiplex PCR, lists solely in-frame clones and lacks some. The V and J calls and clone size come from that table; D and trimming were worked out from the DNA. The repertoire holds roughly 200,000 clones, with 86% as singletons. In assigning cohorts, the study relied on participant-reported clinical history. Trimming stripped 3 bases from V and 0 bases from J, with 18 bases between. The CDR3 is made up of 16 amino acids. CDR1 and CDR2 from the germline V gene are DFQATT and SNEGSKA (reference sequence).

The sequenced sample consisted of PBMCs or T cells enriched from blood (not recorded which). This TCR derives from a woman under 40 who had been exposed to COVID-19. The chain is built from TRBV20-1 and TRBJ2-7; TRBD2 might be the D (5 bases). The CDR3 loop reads CSASNIREPLSYEQYF. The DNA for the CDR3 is TGCAGTGCTAGTAATATCCGGGAACCCCTCTCCTACGAGCAGTACTTC.